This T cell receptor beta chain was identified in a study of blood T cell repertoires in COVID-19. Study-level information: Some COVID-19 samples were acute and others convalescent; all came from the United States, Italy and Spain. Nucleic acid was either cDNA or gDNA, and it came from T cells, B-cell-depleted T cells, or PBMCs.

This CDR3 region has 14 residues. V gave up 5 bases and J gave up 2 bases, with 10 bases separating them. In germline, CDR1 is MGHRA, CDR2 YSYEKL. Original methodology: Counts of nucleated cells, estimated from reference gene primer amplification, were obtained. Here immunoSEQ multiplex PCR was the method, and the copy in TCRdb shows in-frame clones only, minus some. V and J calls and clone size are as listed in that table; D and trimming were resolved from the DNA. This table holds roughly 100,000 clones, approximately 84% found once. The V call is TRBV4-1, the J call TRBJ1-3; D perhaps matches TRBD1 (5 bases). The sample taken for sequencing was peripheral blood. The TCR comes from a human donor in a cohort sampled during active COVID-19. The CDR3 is CASSSTGTGNTIYF. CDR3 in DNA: TGCGCCAGCAGCTCTACAGGCACTGGAAACACCATATATTTT.